Included here is one TCR beta chain sequence, with context. This specimen comes from a study of blood T cell repertoires in COVID-19. The J segment lost 6 bases and the V segment lost 2 bases, leaving 16 bases of the junction unmatched. Germline V gene sequence: CDR1 MNHEY, CDR2 SVGEGT. CDR3 size: 18 residues. Authors' processing steps: Estimation of nucleated cell counts relied on the amplification of reference gene primers. The assay was immunoSEQ multiplex PCR, and TCRdb's table has in-frame clones only and misses some. That table supplies the V and J calls and clone size; D and trimming were determined from the DNA. The table lists about 330,000 clones, approximately 85% of them singletons.

The source material was peripheral blood. The chain recombines TRBV6-2 or TRBV6-3 with TRBJ2-1; TRBD1 matches at 7 bases. This clonotype originated in a human donor in a cohort sampled during active COVID-19. The CDR3 is CASSYDRDVGSDSNEQFF. As DNA, the CDR3 is TGTGCCAGCAGTTACGACAGGGATGTTGGGTCGGATTCCAATGAGCAGTTCTTC.